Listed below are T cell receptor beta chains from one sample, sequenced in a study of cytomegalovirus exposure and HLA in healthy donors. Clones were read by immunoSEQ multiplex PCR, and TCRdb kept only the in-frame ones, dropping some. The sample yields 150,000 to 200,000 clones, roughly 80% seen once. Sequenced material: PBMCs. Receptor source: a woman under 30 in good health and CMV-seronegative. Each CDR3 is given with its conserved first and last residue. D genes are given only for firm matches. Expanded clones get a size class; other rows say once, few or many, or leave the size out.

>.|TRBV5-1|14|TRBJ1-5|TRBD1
CASSWTGEDQPQHF
TGCGCCAGCAGCTGGACAGGGGAAGATCAGCCCCAGCATTTT
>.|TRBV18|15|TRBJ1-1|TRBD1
CASSDRVSLNTEAFF
TGTGCCAGCTCGGACAGGGTCAGCTTGAACACTGAAGCTTTCTTT
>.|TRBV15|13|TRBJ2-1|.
CATSGGWAGKKFF
TGTGCCACCAGCGGAGGGTGGGCGGGAAAGAAGTTCTTC
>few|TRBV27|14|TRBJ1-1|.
CASSFGSAETEAFF
TGTGCCAGCAGTTTTGGCAGTGCCGAAACTGAAGCTTTCTTT
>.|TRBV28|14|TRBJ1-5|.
CASSLAQVDQPQHF
TGTGCCAGCAGCTTAGCACAGGTGGATCAGCCCCAGCATTTT
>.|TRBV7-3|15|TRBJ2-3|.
CASSLTGPTADTQYF
TGTGCCAGCAGCTTAACGGGGCCCACGGCAGATACGCAGTATTTT
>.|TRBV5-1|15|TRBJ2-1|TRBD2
CASSASTSGYNEQFF
TGCGCCAGCAGCGCCTCGACTAGCGGGTACAATGAGCAGTTCTTC
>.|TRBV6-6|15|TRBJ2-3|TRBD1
CASSNRGRGTDTQYF
TGTGCCAGCAGTAACAGGGGGCGAGGCACAGATACGCAGTATTTT
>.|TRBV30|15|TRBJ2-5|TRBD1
CAWTSAGGLVETQYF
TGTGCCTGGACCTCCGCAGGGGGCTTAGTGGAGACCCAGTACTTC
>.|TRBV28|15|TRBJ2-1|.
CASISFGTYEDEQFF
TGTGCCAGCATCTCCTTTGGAACCTACGAGGATGAGCAGTTCTTC
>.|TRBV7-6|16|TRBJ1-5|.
CASSPVGGLRNQPQHF
TGTGCCAGCAGTCCCGTGGGGGGGCTGCGCAATCAGCCCCAGCATTTT
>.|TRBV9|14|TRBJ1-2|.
CASSGSQGPAGYTF
TGTGCCAGCAGCGGATCTCAGGGGCCCGCTGGCTACACCTTC
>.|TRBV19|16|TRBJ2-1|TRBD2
CASSPATSGRDNEQFF
TGTGCCAGTAGTCCGGCGACTAGCGGGAGGGACAATGAGCAGTTCTTC
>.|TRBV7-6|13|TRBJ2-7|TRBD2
CASSPSGAYEQYF
TGTGCCAGCAGCCCTAGCGGCGCCTACGAGCAGTACTTC
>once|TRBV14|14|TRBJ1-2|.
CASSQDRGFFGYTF
TGTGCCAGCAGCCAAGATAGGGGATTTTTTGGCTACACCTTC
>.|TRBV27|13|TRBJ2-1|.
CATRQASYNEQFF
TGTGCCACCAGACAGGCCTCCTACAATGAGCAGTTCTTC
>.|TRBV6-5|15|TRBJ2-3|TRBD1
CASKVGQGGADTQYF
TGTGCCAGCAAAGTGGGACAGGGAGGGGCAGATACGCAGTATTTT
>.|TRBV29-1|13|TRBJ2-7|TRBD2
CSVRLAGTYEQYF
TGCAGCGTACGACTAGCGGGAACCTACGAGCAGTACTTC
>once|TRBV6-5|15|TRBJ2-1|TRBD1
CASRRWDSKRAEQFF
TGTGCCAGCAGGCGATGGGACAGTAAACGTGCTGAGCAGTTCTTC
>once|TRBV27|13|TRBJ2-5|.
CASTDTGTQTQYF
TGTGCCAGCACTGATACAGGGACCCAGACCCAGTACTTC
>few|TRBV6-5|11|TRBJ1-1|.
CASSKNTEAFF
TGTGCCAGCAGCAAGAACACTGAAGCTTTCTTT
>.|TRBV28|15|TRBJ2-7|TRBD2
CASSGLAGVSYEQYF
TGTGCCAGCAGTGGACTAGCGGGGGTCTCCTACGAGCAGTACTTC
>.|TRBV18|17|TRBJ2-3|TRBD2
CASSPPGLAGGPHTQYF
TGTGCCAGCTCACCGCCGGGACTAGCGGGAGGGCCTCATACGCAGTATTTT
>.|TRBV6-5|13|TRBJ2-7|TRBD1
CASRTGASYEQYF
TGTGCCAGCCGTACAGGGGCATCCTACGAGCAGTACTTC
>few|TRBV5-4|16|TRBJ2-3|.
CASSLGVRSGTDTQYF
TGTGCCAGCAGCTTGGGGGTCCGTAGCGGAACAGATACGCAGTATTTT
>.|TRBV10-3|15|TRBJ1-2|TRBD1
CAIRSWGQGTYGYTF
TGTGCCATCAGGTCTTGGGGACAGGGGACCTATGGCTACACCTTC
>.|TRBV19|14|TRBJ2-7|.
CASSIAGSPYEQYF
TGTGCCAGTAGTATTGCAGGGTCCCCCTACGAGCAGTACTTC
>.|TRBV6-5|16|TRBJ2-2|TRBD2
CASSSRASGYTGELFF
TGTGCCAGCAGTTCACGGGCTAGCGGATACACCGGGGAGCTGTTTTTT